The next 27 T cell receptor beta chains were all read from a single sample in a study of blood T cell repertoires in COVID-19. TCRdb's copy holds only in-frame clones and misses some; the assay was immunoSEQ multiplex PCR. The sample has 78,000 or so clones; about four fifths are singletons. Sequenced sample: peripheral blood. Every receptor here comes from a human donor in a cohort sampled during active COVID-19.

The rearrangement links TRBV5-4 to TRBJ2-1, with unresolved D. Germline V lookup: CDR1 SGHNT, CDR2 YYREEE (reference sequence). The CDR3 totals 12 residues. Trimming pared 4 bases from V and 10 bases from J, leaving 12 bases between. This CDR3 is CASSLPAAEQFF. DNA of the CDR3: TGTGCCAGCAGCCTTCCAGCAGCGGAGCAGTTCTTC.

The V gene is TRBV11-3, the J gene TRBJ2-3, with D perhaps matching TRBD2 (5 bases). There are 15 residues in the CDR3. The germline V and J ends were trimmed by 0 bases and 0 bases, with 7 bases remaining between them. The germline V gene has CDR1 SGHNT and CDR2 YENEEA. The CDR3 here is CASSLDPSSTDTQYF. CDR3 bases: TGTGCCAGCAGCTTAGATCCTAGCAGCACAGATACGCAGTATTTT.

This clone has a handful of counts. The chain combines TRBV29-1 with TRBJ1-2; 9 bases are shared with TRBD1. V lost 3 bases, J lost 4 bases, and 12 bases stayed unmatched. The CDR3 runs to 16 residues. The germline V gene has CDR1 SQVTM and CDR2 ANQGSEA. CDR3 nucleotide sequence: TGCAGCGTTGAGGATCCGGGACAGGGTATGATCTATGGCTACACCTTC. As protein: CSVEDPGQGMIYGYTF.

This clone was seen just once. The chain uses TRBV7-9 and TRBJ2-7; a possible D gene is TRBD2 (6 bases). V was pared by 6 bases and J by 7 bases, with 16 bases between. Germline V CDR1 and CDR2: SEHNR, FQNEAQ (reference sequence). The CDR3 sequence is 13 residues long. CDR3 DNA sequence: TGTGCCAGCAGTTTCAGGGTGGAGGGGGAGCAGTACTTC. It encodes CASSFRVEGEQYF. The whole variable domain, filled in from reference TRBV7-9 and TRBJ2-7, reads DTGVSQNPRHKITKRGQNVTFRCDPISEHNRLYWYRQTLGQGPEFLTYFQNEAQLEKSRLLSDRFSAERPKGSFSTLEIQRTEQGDSAMYLCASSFRVEGEQYFGPGTRLTVT.

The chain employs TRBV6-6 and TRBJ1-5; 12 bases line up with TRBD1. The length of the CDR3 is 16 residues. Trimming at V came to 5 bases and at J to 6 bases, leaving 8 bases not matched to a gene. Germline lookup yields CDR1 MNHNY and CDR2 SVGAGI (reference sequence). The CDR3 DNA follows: TGTGCCAGCAGTGCCTGGGGGACAGGGGGCGGTCAGCCCCAGCATTTT. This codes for CASSAWGTGGGQPQHF.

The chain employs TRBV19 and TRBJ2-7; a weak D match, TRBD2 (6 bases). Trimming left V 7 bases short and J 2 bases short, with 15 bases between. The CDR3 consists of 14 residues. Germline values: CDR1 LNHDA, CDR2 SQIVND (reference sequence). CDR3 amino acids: CASKEGPGPYEQYF. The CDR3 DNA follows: TGTGCCAGTAAGGAGGGGCCGGGACCCTACGAGCAGTACTTC.

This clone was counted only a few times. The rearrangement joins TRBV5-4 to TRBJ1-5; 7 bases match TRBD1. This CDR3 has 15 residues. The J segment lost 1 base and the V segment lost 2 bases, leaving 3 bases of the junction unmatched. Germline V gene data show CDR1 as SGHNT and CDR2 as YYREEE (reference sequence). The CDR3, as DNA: TGTGCCAGCAGCTTAGACAGGGCGAGCAATCAGCCCCAGCATTTT. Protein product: CASSLDRASNQPQHF.

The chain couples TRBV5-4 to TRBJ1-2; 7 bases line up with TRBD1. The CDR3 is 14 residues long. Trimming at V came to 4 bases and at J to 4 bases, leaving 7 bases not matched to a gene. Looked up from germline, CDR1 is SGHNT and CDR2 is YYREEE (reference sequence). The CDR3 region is CASSPLRDSYGYTF. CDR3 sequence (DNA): TGTGCCAGCAGCCCGCTCCGGGACAGCTATGGCTACACCTTC.

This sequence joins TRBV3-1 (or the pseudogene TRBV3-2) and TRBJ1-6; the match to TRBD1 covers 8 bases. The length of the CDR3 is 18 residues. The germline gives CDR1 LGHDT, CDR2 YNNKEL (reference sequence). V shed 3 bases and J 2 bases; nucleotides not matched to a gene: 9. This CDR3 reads CASSQGGQGWTYNSPLHF. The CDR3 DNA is TGTGCCAGCAGCCAGGGAGGACAGGGCTGGACCTATAATTCACCCCTCCACTTT.

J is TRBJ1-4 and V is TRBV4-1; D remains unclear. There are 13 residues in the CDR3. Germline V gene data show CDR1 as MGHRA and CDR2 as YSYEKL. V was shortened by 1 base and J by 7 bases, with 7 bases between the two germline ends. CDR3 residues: CASSQGGLEKLFF. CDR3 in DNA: TGCGCCAGCAGCCAAGGAGGACTTGAAAAACTGTTTTTT.

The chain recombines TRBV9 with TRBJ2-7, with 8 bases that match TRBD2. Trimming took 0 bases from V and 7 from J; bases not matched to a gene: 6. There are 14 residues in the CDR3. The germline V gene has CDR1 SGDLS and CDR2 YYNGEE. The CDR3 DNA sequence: TGTGCCAGCAGCGTAGCACCACGGGAGGGTGAGCAGTACTTC. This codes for CASSVAPREGEQYF.

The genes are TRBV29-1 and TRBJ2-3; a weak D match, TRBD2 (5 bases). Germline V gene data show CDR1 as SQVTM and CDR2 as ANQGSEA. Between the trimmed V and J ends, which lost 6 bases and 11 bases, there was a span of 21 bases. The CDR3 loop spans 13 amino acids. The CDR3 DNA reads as TGCAGCGTGGGAGAACAGTCCTGGGATTGGCAGTATTTT. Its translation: CSVGEQSWDWQYF.

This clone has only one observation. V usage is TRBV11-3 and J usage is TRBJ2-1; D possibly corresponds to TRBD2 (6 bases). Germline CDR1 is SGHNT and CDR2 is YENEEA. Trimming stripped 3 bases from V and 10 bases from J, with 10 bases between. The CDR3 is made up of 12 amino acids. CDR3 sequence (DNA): TGTGCCAGCAGCTTCGGACTACCAGAGCAGTTCTTC. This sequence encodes CASSFGLPEQFF.

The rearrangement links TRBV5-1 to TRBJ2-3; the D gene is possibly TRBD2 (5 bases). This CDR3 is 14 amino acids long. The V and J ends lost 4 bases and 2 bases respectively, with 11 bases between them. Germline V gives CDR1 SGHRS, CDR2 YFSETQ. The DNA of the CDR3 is TGCGCCAGCAGCCCCCCAGCGGCCACAGATACGCAGTATTTT. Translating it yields CASSPPAATDTQYF. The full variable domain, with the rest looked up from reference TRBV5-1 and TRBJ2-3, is KAGVTQTPRYLIKTRGQQVTLSCSPISGHRSVSWYQQTPGQGLQFLFEYFSETQRNKGNFPGRFSGRQFSNSRSEMNVSTLELGDSALYLCASSPPAATDTQYFGPGTRLTVL.

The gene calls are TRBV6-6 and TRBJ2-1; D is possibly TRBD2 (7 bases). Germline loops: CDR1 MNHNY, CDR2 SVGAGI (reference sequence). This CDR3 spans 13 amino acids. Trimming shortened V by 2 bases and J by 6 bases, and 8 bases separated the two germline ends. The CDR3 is CASSYGGANEQFF. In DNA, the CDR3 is TGTGCCAGCAGTTACGGGGGGGCCAATGAGCAGTTCTTC.

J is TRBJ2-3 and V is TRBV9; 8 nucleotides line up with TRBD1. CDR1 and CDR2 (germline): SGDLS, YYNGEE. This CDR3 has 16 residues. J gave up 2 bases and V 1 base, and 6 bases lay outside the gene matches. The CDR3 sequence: CASSVRTGSSTDTQYF. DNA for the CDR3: TGTGCCAGCAGCGTACGGACAGGGAGCTCCACAGATACGCAGTATTTT.

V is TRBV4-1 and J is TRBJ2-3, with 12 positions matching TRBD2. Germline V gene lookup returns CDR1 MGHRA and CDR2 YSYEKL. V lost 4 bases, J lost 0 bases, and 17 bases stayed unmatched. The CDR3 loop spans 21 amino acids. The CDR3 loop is CASSRGWTSGVLTASTDTQYF. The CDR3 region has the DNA TGCGCCAGCAGCCGCGGGTGGACTAGCGGGGTACTTACTGCTAGCACAGATACGCAGTATTTT.

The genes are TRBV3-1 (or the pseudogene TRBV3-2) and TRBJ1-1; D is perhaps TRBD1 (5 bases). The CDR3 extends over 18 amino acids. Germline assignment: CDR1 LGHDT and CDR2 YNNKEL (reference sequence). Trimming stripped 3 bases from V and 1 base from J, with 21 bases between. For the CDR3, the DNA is TGTGCCAGCAGCCAGGGTGTAGGGGCGGTAATCGGGAACACTGAAGCTTTCTTT. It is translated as CASSQGVGAVIGNTEAFF.

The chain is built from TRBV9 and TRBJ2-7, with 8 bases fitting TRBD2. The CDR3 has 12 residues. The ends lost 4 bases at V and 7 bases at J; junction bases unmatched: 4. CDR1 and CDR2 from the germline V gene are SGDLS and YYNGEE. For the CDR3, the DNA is TGTGCCAGCAGCTTTCGGGAGGGTGAGCAGTACTTC. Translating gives CASSFREGEQYF.

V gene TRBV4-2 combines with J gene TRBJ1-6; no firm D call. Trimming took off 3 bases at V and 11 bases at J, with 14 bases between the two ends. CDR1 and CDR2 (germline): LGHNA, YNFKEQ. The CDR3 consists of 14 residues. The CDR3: CASSQAGEETPLHF. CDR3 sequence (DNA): TGTGCCAGCAGCCAGGCCGGAGAGGAGACACCCCTCCACTTT.

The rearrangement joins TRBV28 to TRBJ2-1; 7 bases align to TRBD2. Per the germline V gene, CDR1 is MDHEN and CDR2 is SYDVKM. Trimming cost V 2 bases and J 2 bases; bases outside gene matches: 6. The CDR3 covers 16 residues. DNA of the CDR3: TGTGCCAGCAGTTTAGTGGCGGGGGTTGCCTACAATGAGCAGTTCTTC. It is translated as CASSLVAGVAYNEQFF.

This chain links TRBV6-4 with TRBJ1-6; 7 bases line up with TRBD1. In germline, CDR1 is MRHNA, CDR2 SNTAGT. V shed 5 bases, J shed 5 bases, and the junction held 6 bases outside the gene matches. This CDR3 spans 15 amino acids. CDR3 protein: CASSSSGTDNSPLHF. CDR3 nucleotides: TGTGCCAGCAGTTCCTCTGGGACAGATAATTCACCCCTCCACTTT.

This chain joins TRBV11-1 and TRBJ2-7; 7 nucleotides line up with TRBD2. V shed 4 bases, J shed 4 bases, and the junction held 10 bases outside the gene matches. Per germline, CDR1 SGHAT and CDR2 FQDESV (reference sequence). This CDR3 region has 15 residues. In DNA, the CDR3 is TGTGCCAGCAGCTATTCCGGGACTACGATTTACGAGCAGTACTTC. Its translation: CASSYSGTTIYEQYF.

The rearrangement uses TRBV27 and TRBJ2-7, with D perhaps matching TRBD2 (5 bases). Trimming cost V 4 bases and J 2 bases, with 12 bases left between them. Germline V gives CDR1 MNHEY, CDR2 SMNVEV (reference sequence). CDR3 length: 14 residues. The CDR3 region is CASSSGGPTYEQYF. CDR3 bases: TGTGCCAGCAGTTCAGGCGGGCCCACCTACGAGCAGTACTTC.

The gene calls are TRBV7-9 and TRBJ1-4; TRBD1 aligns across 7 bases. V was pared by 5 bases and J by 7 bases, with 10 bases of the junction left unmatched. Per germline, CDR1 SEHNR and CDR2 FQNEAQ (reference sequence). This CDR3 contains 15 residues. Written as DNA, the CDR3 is TGTGCCAGCAGCCTAGGAGGGGGCGCGGCTGAAAAACTGTTTTTT. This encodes CASSLGGGAAEKLFF. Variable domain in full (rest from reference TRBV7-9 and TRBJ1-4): DTGVSQNPRHKITKRGQNVTFRCDPISEHNRLYWYRQTLGQGPEFLTYFQNEAQLEKSRLLSDRFSAERPKGSFSTLEIQRTEQGDSAMYLCASSLGGGAAEKLFFGSGTQLSVL.

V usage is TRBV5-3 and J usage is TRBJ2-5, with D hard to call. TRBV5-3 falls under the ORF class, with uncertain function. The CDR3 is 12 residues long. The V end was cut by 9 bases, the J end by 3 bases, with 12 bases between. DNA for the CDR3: TGTGCCAACGACAATTGCAAAGAGACCCAGTACTTC. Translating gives CANDNCKETQYF.

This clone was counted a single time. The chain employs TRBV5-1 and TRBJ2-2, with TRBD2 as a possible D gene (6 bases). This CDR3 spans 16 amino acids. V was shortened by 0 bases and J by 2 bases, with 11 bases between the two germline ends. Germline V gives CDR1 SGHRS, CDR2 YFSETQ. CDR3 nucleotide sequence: TGCGCCAGCAGCTTGGAAGGGACTTATAACACCGGGGAGCTGTTTTTT. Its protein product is CASSLEGTYNTGELFF.